This is a list of T cell receptor beta chains from one sample in a study of CD8+ T cells in alopecia areata. The data were produced by immunoSEQ multiplex PCR, yet TCRdb's version contains in-frame clones alone and is incomplete. There are roughly 210,000 clones in the sample; roughly 44% occur only once, and 2.6% lies in the top ten. The sample consisted of CD4+ T cells sorted from blood, taken at roughly week 38, from a patient treated with tofacitinib. The receptors here all came from a human donor with alopecia areata. CDR3s include the opening cysteine and the closing phenylalanine or tryptophan. D genes are given only for firm matches. Clone sizes are given selectively: once, few, many, or a class where the clone is expanded.

TRBV5-1	TRBJ2-5	-	TRBD2	CASSPGLAGVETQYF	TGCGCCAGTTCTCCGGGACTAGCGGGAGTAGAGACCCAGTACTTC
TRBV27	TRBJ2-6	once	-	CASSPDYLGGANVLTF	TGTGCCAGCAGTCCCGACTACCTCGGTGGGGCCAACGTCCTGACTTTC
TRBV25-1	TRBJ2-2	few	-	CASSEFKGLTGELFF	TGTGCCAGCAGTGAATTCAAGGGTCTCACCGGGGAGCTGTTTTTT
TRBV6-1	TRBJ2-3	-	TRBD1	CASSFRTGLDTQYF	TGTGCCAGCAGTTTTAGGACAGGGCTGGATACGCAGTATTTT
TRBV5-1	TRBJ2-6	-	TRBD1	CASSMDRSGSGANVLTF	TGCGCCAGCAGCATGGACAGGTCAGGCTCTGGGGCCAACGTCCTGACTTTC
TRBV28	TRBJ1-4	few	-	CASSFTSLREKLFF	TGTGCCAGCAGTTTCACCTCCTTAAGGGAAAAACTGTTTTTT
TRBV30	TRBJ2-7	once	-	CAWSIDSSYEQYF	TGTGCCTGGAGTATCGACAGCTCCTACGAGCAGTACTTC
TRBV5-1	TRBJ2-2	-	-	CASSLVRGNTGELFF	TGCGCCAGCAGCCTCGTAAGGGGGAACACCGGGGAGCTGTTTTTT
TRBV11-2	TRBJ2-7	-	-	CASSPHNDEQYF	TGTGCCAGCAGCCCCCACAACGACGAGCAGTACTTC
TRBV7-2	TRBJ1-1	few	-	CASSLPGALRTEAFF	TGTGCCAGCAGCCTTCCCGGAGCTCTTCGCACTGAAGCTTTCTTT
TRBV30	TRBJ2-7	-	TRBD1	CAWSRGTGVYEQYF	TGTGCCTGGAGCCGGGGGACAGGAGTATACGAGCAGTACTTC
TRBV9	TRBJ2-2	-	TRBD2	CASSVLPLAGGPSNTGELFF	TGTGCCAGCAGCGTACTTCCGCTAGCGGGAGGTCCCTCGAACACCGGGGAGCTGTTTTTT
TRBV5-4	TRBJ2-5	few	-	CASRKKESGTQYF	TGTGCCAGCAGAAAAAAAGAGTCGGGGACCCAGTACTTC
TRBV14	TRBJ2-3	few	TRBD2	CASSPLAGSLTDTQYF	TGTGCCAGCAGTCCACTAGCGGGAAGCCTCACAGATACGCAGTATTTT